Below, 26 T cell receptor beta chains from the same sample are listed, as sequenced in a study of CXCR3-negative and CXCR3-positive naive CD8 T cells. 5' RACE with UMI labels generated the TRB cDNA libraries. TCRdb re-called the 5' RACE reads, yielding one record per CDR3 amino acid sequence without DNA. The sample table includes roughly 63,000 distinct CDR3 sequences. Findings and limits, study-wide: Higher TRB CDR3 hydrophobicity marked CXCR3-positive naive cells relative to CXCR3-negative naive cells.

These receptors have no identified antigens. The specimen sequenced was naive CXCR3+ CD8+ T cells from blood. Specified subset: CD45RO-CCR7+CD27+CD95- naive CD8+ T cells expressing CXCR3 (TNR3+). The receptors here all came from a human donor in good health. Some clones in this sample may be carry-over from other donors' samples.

The CDR3 protein is CASSQVAGVHYEQYF. This chain uses TRBV4-3 with TRBJ2-7; TCRdb's D call, TRBD2, is unchecked because there is no DNA. Germline assignment: CDR1 LGHNA and CDR2 YSLEER. The CDR3 is 15 amino acids.

The CDR3 here is CSVEVRIPYEQYF. V gene TRBV29-1 combines with J gene TRBJ2-7. The CDR3 contains 13 residues. The germline gives CDR1 SQVTM, CDR2 ANQGSEA.

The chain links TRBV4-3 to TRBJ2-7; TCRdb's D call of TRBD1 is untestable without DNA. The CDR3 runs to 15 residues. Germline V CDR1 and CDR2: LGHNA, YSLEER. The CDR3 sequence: CASSQDRQPTYEQYF.

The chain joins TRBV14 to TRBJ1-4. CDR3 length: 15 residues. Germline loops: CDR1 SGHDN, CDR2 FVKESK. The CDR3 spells CASSRSDATNEKLFF.

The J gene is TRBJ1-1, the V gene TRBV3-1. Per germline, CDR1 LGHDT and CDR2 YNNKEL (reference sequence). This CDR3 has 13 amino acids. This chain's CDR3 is CASSQDIQSEAFF.

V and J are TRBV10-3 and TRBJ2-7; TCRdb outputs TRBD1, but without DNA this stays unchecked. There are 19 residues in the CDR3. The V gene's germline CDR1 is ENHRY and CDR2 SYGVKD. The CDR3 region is CAISEGGQGFRGSYYEQYF.

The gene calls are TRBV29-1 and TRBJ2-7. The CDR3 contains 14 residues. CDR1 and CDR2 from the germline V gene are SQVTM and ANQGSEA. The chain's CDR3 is CSAASRTKAYEQYF.

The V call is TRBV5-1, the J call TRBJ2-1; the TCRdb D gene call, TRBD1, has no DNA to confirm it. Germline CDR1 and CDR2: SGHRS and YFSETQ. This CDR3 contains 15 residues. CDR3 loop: CASIYGQGKYNEQFF. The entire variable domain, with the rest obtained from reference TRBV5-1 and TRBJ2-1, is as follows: KAGVTQTPRYLIKTRGQQVTLSCSPISGHRSVSWYQQTPGQGLQFLFEYFSETQRNKGNFPGRFSGRQFSNSRSEMNVSTLELGDSALYLCASIYGQGKYNEQFFGPGTRLTVL.

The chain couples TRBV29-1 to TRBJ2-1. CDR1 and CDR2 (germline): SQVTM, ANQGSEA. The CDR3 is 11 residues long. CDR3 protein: CSVDRWDEQFF.

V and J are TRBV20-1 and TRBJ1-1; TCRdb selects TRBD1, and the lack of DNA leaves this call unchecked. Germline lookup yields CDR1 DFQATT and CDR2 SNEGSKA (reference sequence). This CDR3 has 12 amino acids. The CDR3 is CSGTSMNTEAFF.

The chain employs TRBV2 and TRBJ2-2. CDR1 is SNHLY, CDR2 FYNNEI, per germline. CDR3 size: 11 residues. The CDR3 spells CASIRTGELFF.

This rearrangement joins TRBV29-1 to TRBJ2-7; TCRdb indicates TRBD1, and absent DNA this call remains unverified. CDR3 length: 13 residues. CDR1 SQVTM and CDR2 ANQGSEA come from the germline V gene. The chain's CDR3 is CSVGGRENYEQYF.

This chain's CDR3 is CSALEGAPEAFF. The V gene is TRBV20-1, the J gene TRBJ1-1. The V gene's germline CDR1 is DFQATT and CDR2 SNEGSKA (reference sequence). This CDR3 spans 12 amino acids.

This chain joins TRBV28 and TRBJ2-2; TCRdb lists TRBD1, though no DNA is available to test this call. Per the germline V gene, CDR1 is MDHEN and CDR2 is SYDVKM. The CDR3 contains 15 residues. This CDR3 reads CASSELQGNTGELFF.

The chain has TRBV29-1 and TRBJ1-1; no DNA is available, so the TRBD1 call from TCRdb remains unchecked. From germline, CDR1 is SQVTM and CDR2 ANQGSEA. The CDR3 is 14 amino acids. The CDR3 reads CSVESRDGNTEAFF. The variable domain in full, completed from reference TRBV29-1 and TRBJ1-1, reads SAVISQKPSRDICQRGTSLTIQCQVDSQVTMMFWYRQQPGQSLTLIATANQGSEATYESGFVIDKFPISRPNLTFSTLTVSNMSPEDSSIYLCSVESRDGNTEAFFGQGTRLTVV.

The CDR3 spells CASSLQTGAGYTEAFF. This chain connects TRBV7-8 to TRBJ1-1; the D gene TCRdb calls, TRBD1, cannot be checked with no DNA. Germline V gives CDR1 SGHVS, CDR2 FQNEAQ. This CDR3 comprises 16 residues.

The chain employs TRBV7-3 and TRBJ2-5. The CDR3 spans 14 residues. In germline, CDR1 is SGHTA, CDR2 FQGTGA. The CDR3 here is CASSLAGDQETQYF. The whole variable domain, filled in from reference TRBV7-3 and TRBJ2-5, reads GAGVSQTPSNKVTEKGKYVELRCDPISGHTALYWYRQSLGQGPEFLIYFQGTGAADDSGLPNDRFFAVRPEGSVSTLKIQRTERGDSAVYLCASSLAGDQETQYFGPGTRLLVL.

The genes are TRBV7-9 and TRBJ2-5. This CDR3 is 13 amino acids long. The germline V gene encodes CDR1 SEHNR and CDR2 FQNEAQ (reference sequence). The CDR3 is CASSLLPQETQYF.

The CDR3 is CASSLEAGRPSSYEQYF. This sequence joins TRBV7-9 and TRBJ2-7; TCRdb lists TRBD2, though no DNA is available to test this call. This CDR3 region has 17 residues. Germline V gives CDR1 SEHNR, CDR2 FQNEAQ (reference sequence).

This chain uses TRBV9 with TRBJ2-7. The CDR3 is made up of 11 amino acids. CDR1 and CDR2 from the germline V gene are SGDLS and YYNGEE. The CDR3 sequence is CASSIFNEQYF.

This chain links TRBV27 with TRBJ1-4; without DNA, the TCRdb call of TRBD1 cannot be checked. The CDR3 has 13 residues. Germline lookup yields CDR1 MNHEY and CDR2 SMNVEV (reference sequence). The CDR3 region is CASSFFTGGKLFF.

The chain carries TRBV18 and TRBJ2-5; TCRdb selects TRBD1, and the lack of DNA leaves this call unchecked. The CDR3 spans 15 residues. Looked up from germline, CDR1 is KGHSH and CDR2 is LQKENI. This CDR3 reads CASSQSTGTQETQYF.

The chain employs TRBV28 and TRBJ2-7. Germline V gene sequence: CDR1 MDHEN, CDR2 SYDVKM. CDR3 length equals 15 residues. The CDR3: CASSNTHLGSYEQYF.

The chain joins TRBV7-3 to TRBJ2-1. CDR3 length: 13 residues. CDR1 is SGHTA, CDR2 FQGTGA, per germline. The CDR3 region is CASSLTGNNEQFF.

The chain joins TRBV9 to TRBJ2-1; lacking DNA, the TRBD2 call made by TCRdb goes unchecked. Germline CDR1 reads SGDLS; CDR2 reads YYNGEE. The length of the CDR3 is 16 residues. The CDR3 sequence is CASSSGAGFSHNEQFF.

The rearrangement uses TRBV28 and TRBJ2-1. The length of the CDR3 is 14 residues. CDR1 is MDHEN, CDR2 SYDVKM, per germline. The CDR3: CASSLMEVWNEQFF.